The 2 T cell receptor beta chains in this list originate from one sample, sequenced in a study of OX40 agonist ivuxolimab in advanced cancers. To prepare the library, the immunoSEQ multiplex PCR assay was applied. TCRdb took over this immuneACCESS table, retaining in-frame rearrangements with V and J assigned. Such tables are incomplete; in checked studies, under half of the missing clones stem from an unresolved V gene, and the remainder is unexplained. Recorded for this sample are 74,000 or so clones; 75% to 90% of them occurred a single time. Around 2.1% of the sample rests with the top ten. Specimen: CD4+ or CD8+ T cells sorted from blood, collected in a trial of the OX40 agonist ivuxolimab. These receptor sequences come from an adult with an advanced solid tumor such as melanoma, head and neck, liver or kidney cancer.

This clone was seen just once. DNA for the CDR3: TGTGCCAGCAGGCTAGCGGGGGCGATGCAAAAAGAGCAGTACTTC. This codes for CASRLAGAMQKEQYF. This chain connects TRBV28 to TRBJ2-7; 10 nucleotides line up with TRBD2. Germline CDR1 MDHEN, CDR2 SYDVKM. Germline trimming cut 6 bases from V and 7 bases from J; bases unmatched to any gene: 12. This CDR3 is 15 amino acids long.

This chain joins TRBV5-1 and TRBJ2-7; a possible D gene is TRBD2 (5 bases). Between the trimmed V and J ends, which lost 3 bases and 1 base, there was a span of 8 bases. CDR1 and CDR2 (germline): SGHRS, YFSETQ. The CDR3 has 13 amino acids. The CDR3 sequence is CASSSAGSYEQYF. CDR3 nucleotide sequence: TGCGCCAGCAGCTCGGCGGGTTCCTACGAGCAGTACTTC.